The rows below give T cell receptor beta chains drawn from one sample of a study of control samples from healthy donors and cancer patients. Profiled with immunoSEQ multiplex PCR; TCRdb holds only in-frame clones, not every one. Among over 40,000 clones listed, about nine tenths were seen once. The sample comprised PBMCs. The receptors were gathered from a man aged 45-65 years with head and neck cancer. Each CDR3 is given with its conserved first and last residue. Only some rows state a clone size, as once, few, many or a class for expanded clones.

clone_size: .; v_call: TRBV10-1; cdr3_aa: CASSEGWLAGDTQYF
clone_size: .; v_call: TRBV12-3/TRBV12-4; cdr3_aa: CASSPTSYEQYF
clone_size: few; v_call: TRBV21-1; cdr3_aa: CASIEGGSEGGYTF
clone_size: .; v_call: TRBV4-3; cdr3_aa: CASSQAPGGYEQYF
clone_size: .; v_call: TRBV6-5; cdr3_aa: CASKVAAAGELFF
clone_size: .; v_call: TRBV10-2; cdr3_aa: CASWPPVERAGGPRDEQYF
clone_size: .; v_call: TRBV18; cdr3_aa: CASSPPTPGTGGSGQFF
clone_size: .; v_call: TRBV6-6; cdr3_aa: CASVGRVNTGELFF
clone_size: once; v_call: TRBV2; cdr3_aa: CASRRTVAHEKLFF
clone_size: .; v_call: TRBV28; cdr3_aa: CASSSPGTVSYEQYF
clone_size: .; v_call: TRBV29-1; cdr3_aa: CSVEKSGTDTQYF